These T cell receptor beta chains were read from a single sample in a study of CD8+ T cells in alopecia areata. The method was immunoSEQ multiplex PCR; TCRdb's version includes in-frame clones alone and lacks a portion of them. The sample carries 110,000 or so clones, 56% recorded once. The material was CD4+ T cells sorted from blood, obtained at week 24, from a patient treated with tofacitinib. The receptors stem from a human donor with alopecia areata. The CDR3 runs from the conserved cysteine through the conserved F or W. D genes are given only for firm matches. The size of a clone is reported for some rows only, either as once, few or many, or as a class for expanded clones.

v_call	cdr3_length	clone_size	d_call	j_call	cdr3_aa	cdr3_nt
TRBV6-4	15	-	-	TRBJ2-4	CASTSGPLAKNIQYF	TGTGCCAGCACTTCCGGGCCCTTAGCCAAAAACATTCAGTACTTC
TRBV7-9	14	-	-	TRBJ2-3	CASSLGRGTDTQYF	TGTGCCAGCAGCTTAGGCAGGGGAACAGATACGCAGTATTTT
TRBV2	13	-	TRBD1	TRBJ2-5	CASSADREETQYF	TGTGCCAGCAGTGCGGACAGGGAAGAGACCCAGTACTTC
TRBV9	16	-	TRBD2	TRBJ2-5	CASSVAGLAGQETQYF	TGTGCCAGCAGCGTAGCTGGGCTAGCGGGGCAAGAGACCCAGTACTTC
TRBV4-2	15	few	-	TRBJ1-5	CASSRGGYSNQPQHF	TGTGCCAGCAGCCGAGGAGGTTATAGCAATCAGCCCCAGCATTTT
TRBV15	12	-	-	TRBJ2-7	CATGREVGEQYF	TGTGCCACGGGCAGGGAAGTAGGCGAGCAGTACTTC
TRBV29-1	14	few	-	TRBJ2-4	CSVLRMGAKNIQYF	TGCAGCGTCCTACGCATGGGTGCCAAAAACATTCAGTACTTC
TRBV29-1	14	few	TRBD2	TRBJ2-5	CSVGLRLAGETQYF	TGCAGCGTTGGGCTTAGACTAGCCGGTGAGACCCAGTACTTC
TRBV5-1	14	few	-	TRBJ1-1	CASRSLTVNTEAFF	TGCGCCAGCAGATCCCTGACAGTTAACACTGAAGCTTTCTTT
TRBV27	15	-	-	TRBJ1-6	CASRILQGTNSPLHF	TGTGCCAGCAGGATCCTACAGGGTACTAATTCACCCCTCCACTTT
TRBV2	13	many	TRBD2	TRBJ2-1	CASNRLARAEQFF	TGTGCCAGCAATAGACTAGCTAGGGCTGAGCAGTTCTTC
TRBV5-4	18	-	TRBD2	TRBJ2-1	CASRGTSGDSFSYNEQFF	TGTGCCAGCCGCGGGACTAGCGGGGACTCCTTCTCCTACAATGAGCAGTTCTTC
TRBV29-1	13	-	-	TRBJ1-1	CSVVLYWNTEAFF	TGCAGCGTTGTACTTTACTGGAACACTGAAGCTTTCTTT
TRBV7-9	13	-	-	TRBJ1-1	CASSFQQNTEAFF	TGTGCCAGCAGCTTTCAGCAGAACACTGAAGCTTTCTTT
TRBV6-5	13	-	TRBD1	TRBJ2-5	CASSRDRQETQYF	TGTGCCAGCAGTAGGGACAGGCAAGAGACCCAGTACTTC
TRBV29-1	14	-	TRBD1	TRBJ2-3	CSVIRQGRTDTQYF	TGCAGCGTCATCCGACAGGGCAGAACAGATACGCAGTATTTT
TRBV7-9	14	-	-	TRBJ1-1	CASSTFTGLREAFF	TGTGCCAGCAGCACCTTTACGGGGCTGCGGGAAGCTTTCTTT
TRBV4-3	16	few	-	TRBJ1-2	CASSQDLGYRDYGYTF	TGCGCCAGCAGCCAAGATCTCGGCTACAGGGACTATGGCTACACCTTC
TRBV7-6	12	-	-	TRBJ2-5	CASSLYIETQYF	TGTGCCAGCAGCTTATATATAGAGACCCAGTACTTC
TRBV5-1	15	-	TRBD1	TRBJ2-7	CASSAGTGFRYEQYF	TGCGCCAGCAGCGCAGGGACAGGGTTCCGCTACGAGCAGTACTTC
TRBV10-3	13	-	TRBD1	TRBJ2-3	CATTGTVTDTQYF	TGTGCCACCACCGGGACAGTCACAGATACGCAGTATTTT
TRBV29-1	12	-	-	TRBJ2-3	CSVDDGTDTQYF	TGCAGCGTTGATGACGGCACAGATACGCAGTATTTT
TRBV7-2	19	-	-	TRBJ2-3	CASSPPSWVGGRITDTQYF	TGTGCCAGCAGCCCCCCAAGTTGGGTGGGTGGACGGATTACAGATACGCAGTATTTT
TRBV20-1	11	few	-	TRBJ2-3	CSARWKDTQYF	TGCAGTGCTAGGTGGAAAGATACGCAGTATTTT
TRBV23-1	12	-	-	TRBJ2-7	CASSLSSNEQYF	TGCGCCAGCAGTCTTAGCAGTAACGAGCAGTACTTC
TRBV7-2	11	-	-	TRBJ2-7	CASSSSAGWDF	TGTGCCAGCAGCTCCTCTGCCGGATGGGACTTC
TRBV2	10	few	-	TRBJ2-5	CASSVRTQYF	TGTGCCAGCAGTGTAAGGACCCAGTACTTC
TRBV5-6	13	-	-	TRBJ2-7	CASSLAPPYEQYF	TGTGCCAGCAGCTTGGCCCCCCCCTACGAGCAGTACTTC
TRBV7-2	13	-	TRBD1	TRBJ1-2	CASSPGTAYGYTF	TGTGCCAGCAGTCCGGGGACAGCTTATGGCTACACCTTC
TRBV5-1	15	few	TRBD2	TRBJ2-1	CASSRLAGGYNEQFF	TGCGCCAGCAGTAGGCTAGCGGGGGGATACAATGAGCAGTTCTTC
TRBV30	12	once	-	TRBJ1-1	CASGRGGTEAFF	TGTGCCTCGGGCAGGGGCGGCACTGAAGCTTTCTTT
TRBV4-3	17	-	-	TRBJ2-1	CASSQDHEAVPYNEQFF	TGCGCCAGCAGCCAAGATCACGAGGCCGTCCCTTACAATGAGCAGTTCTTC
TRBV4-1	15	-	-	TRBJ1-6	CASSLAAGNNSPLHF	TGCGCCAGCTCCCTGGCGGCAGGGAATAATTCACCCCTCCACTTT
TRBV2	14	-	-	TRBJ1-5	CASSETTSALTRHF	TGTGCCAGCAGTGAAACAACATCGGCTTTAACGCGGCATTTT
TRBV5-8	16	-	-	TRBJ2-1	CASSSSAGSSYNEQFF	TGTGCCAGCAGTTCAAGCGCGGGGAGCTCCTACAATGAGCAGTTCTTC
TRBV9	11	-	-	TRBJ1-2	CASETNYGYTF	TGTGCCAGCGAGACTAACTATGGCTACACCTTC
TRBV30	14	once	-	TRBJ1-6	CAWSVVQGGSPLHF	TGTGCCTGGAGTGTAGTCCAGGGAGGTTCACCCCTCCACTTT
TRBV7-2	14	-	-	TRBJ1-3	CASSLGGAGNTIYF	TGTGCCAGCAGCTTGGGGGGAGCTGGAAACACCATATATTTT
TRBV10-3	16	-	TRBD1	TRBJ2-2	CAISETLRGKAGELFF	TGTGCCATCAGTGAGACCCTCAGGGGGAAGGCCGGGGAGCTGTTTTTT
TRBV5-6	15	few	-	TRBJ1-5	CASSFGAFSNQPQHF	TGTGCCAGCAGCTTTGGGGCCTTTAGCAATCAGCCCCAGCATTTT
TRBV7-3	15	-	TRBD1	TRBJ2-7	CASSLGQGSPYEQYF	TGTGCCAGCAGCCTCGGACAGGGATCACCCTACGAGCAGTACTTC
TRBV6-5	12	few	-	TRBJ1-3	CASRDSGNTIYF	TGTGCCAGCCGGGACTCTGGAAACACCATATATTTT
TRBV11-3	15	-	TRBD2	TRBJ2-7	CASSLDVLAGREQYF	TGTGCCAGCAGCTTAGATGTGCTAGCGGGTCGGGAGCAGTACTTC
TRBV11-2	11	few	-	TRBJ2-5	CASSLVETQYF	TGTGCCAGCAGCTTAGTAGAGACCCAGTACTTC
TRBV29-1	11	-	-	TRBJ2-7	CSVGQGNEQYF	TGCAGCGTTGGTCAAGGGAATGAGCAGTACTTC
TRBV7-7	13	-	-	TRBJ2-5	CASSLGPQETQYF	TGTGCTAGCAGCTTAGGGCCCCAAGAGACCCAGTACTTC